Sequencing of this T cell receptor (beta chain) was carried out in a study of T cells after yellow fever vaccination. V was pared by 2 bases and J by 3 bases, with 3 bases of the junction left unmatched. CDR1 is SGHTA, CDR2 FQGNSA, per germline. The length of the CDR3 is 15 residues. TCRdb re-called the 5' RACE reads with MiXCR, one entry per CDR3 protein. Here the sample spans some 670,000 distinct CDR3 sequences, more than 9% being singletons. In its sample, this clonotype was seen a few times. V and J are TRBV7-2 and TRBJ1-4; TRBD1 agrees at 7 bases. The clonotype was recovered from a man aged 30 to 39 who received the YFV17D yellow fever vaccine. The specimen comprised PBMCs, sampled on the day of the yellow fever booster vaccination. The CDR3 loop reads CASSLNRGANEKLFF. CDR3 nucleotide sequence: TGTGCCAGCAGCTTAAACAGGGGTGCTAATGAAAAACTGTTTTTT.